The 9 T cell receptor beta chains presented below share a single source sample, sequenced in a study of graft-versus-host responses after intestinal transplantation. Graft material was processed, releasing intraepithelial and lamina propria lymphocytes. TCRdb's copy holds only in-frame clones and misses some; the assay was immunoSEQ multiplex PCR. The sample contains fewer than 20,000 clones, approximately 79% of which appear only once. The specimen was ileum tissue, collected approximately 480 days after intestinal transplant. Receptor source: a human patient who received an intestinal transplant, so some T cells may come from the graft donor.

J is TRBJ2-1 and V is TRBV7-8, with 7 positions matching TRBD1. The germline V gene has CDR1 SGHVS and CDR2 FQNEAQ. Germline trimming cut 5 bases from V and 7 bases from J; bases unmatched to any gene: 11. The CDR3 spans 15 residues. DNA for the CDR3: TGTGCCAGCAGCGCCTCCCGGACAGGCCTAAATGAGCAGTTCTTC. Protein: CASSASRTGLNEQFF.

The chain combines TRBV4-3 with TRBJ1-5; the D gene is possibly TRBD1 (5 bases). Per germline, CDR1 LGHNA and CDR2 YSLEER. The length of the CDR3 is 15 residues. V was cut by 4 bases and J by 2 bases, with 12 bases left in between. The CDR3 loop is CASSPGTAGNQPQHF. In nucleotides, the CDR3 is TGCGCCAGCAGCCCTGGGACGGCAGGCAATCAGCCCCAGCATTTT.

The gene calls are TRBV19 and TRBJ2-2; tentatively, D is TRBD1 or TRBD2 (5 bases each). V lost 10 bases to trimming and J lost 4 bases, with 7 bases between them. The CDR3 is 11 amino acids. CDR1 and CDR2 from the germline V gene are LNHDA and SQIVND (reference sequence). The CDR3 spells CATGRTGELFF. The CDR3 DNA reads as TGTGCCACGGGACGCACCGGGGAGCTGTTTTTT.

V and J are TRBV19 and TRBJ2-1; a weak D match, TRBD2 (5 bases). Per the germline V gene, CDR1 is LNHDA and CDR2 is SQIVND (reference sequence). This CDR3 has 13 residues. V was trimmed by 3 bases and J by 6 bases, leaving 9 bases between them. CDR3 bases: TGTGCCAGTAGTATCGACCGGGGCAATGAGCAGTTCTTC. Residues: CASSIDRGNEQFF.

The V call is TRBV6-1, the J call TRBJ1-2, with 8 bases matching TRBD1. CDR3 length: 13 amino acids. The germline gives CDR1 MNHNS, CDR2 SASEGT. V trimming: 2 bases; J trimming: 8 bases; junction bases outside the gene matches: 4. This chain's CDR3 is CASSESRGRGYTF. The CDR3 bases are TGTGCCAGCAGTGAATCCAGGGGGCGCGGCTACACCTTC.

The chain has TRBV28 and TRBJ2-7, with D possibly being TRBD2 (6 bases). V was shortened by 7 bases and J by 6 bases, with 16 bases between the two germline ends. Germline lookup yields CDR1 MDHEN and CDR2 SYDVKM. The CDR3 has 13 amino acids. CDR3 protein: CASIFQRGGEQYF. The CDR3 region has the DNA TGTGCCAGCATTTTCCAACGGGGAGGCGAGCAGTACTTC.

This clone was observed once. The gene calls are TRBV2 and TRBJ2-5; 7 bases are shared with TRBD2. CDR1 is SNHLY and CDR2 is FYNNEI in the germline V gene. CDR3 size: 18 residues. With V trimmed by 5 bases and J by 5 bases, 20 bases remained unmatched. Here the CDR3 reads CASSPIGAGVNHVETQYF. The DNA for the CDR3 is TGTGCCAGCAGTCCCATAGGGGCGGGGGTGAACCACGTGGAGACCCAGTACTTC.

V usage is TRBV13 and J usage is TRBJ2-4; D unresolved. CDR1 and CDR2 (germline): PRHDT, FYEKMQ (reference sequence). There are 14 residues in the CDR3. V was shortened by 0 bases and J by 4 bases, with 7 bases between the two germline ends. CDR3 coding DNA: TGTGCCAGCAGCTTAGGTCTTGGGAAAAACATTCAGTACTTC. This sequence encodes CASSLGLGKNIQYF.

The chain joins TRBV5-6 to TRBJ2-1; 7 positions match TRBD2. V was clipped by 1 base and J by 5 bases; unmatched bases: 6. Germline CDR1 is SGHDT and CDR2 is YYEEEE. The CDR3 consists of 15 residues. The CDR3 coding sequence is TGTGCCAGCAGCTTGCGGGACTACCCGGACAATGAGCAGTTCTTC. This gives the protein CASSLRDYPDNEQFF.